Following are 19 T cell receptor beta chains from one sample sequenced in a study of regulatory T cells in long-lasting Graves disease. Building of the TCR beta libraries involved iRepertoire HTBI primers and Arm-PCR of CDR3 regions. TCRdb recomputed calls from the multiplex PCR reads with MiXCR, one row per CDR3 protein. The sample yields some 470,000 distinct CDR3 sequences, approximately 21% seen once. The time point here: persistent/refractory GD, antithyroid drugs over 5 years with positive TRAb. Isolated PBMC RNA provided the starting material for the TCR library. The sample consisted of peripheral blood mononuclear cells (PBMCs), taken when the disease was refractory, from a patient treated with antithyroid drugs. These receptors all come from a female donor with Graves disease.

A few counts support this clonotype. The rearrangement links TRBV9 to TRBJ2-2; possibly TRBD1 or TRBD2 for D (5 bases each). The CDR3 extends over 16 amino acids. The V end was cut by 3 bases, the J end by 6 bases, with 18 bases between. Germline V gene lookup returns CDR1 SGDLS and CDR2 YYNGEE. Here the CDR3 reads CASSGTGTGSAGELFF. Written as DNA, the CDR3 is TGTGCCAGCAGCGGGACCGGGACGGGGAGTGCCGGGGAGCTGTTTTTT.

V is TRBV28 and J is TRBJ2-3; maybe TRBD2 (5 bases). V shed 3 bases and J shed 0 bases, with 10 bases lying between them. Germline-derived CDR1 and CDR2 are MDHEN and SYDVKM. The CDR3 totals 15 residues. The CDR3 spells CASSFEGASTDTQYF. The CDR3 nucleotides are TGTGCCAGCAGTTTTGAGGGTGCTAGCACAGATACGCAGTATTTT.

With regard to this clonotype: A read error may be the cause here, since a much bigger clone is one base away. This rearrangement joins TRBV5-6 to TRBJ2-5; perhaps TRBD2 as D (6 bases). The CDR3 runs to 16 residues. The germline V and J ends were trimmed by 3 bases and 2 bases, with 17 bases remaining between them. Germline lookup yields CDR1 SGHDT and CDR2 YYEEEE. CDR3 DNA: TGTGCCAGCAGCTGGGGCGGCGGGGAGACTCAAGAGACCCAGTACTTC. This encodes CASSWGGGETQETQYF.

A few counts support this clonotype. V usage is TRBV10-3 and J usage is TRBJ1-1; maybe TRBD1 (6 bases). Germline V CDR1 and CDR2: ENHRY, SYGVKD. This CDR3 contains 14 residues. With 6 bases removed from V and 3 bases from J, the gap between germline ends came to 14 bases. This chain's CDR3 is CAIRGAGRDTEAFF. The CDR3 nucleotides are TGTGCCATCAGGGGGGCCGGGAGGGACACTGAAGCTTTCTTT.

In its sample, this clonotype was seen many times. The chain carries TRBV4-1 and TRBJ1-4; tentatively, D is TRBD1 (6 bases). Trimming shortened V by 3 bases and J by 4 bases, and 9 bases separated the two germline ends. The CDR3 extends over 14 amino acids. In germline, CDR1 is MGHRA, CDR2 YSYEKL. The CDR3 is CASSQGAGNEKLFF. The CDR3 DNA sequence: TGCGCCAGCAGCCAGGGGGCTGGTAATGAAAAACTGTTTTTT.

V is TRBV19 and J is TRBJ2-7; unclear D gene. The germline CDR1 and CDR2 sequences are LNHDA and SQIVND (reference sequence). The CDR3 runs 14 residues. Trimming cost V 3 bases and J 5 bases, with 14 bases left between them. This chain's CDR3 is CASSMRQEPHEQYF. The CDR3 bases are TGTGCCAGTAGTATGAGGCAGGAGCCACACGAGCAGTACTTC.

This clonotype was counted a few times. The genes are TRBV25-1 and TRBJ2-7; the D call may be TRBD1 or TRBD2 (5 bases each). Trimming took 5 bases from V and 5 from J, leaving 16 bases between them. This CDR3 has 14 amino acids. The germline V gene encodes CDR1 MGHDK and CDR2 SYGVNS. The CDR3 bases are TGTGCCAGCAGTCAACCGGGGCGAGAAAACGAGCAGTACTTC. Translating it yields CASSQPGRENEQYF.

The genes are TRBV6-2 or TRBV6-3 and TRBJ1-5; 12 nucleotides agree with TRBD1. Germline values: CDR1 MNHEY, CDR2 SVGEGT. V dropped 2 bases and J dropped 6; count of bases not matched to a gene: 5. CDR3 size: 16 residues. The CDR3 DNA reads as TGTGCCAGCAGTTACGGCCCGGGACAGGGGGCTCAGCCCCAGCATTTT. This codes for CASSYGPGQGAQPQHF.

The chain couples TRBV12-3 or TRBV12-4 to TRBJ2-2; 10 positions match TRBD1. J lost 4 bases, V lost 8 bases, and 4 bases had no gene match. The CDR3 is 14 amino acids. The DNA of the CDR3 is TGTGCCAGCGGATGGACAGGGGGCACCGGGGAGCTGTTTTTT. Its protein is CASGWTGGTGELFF.

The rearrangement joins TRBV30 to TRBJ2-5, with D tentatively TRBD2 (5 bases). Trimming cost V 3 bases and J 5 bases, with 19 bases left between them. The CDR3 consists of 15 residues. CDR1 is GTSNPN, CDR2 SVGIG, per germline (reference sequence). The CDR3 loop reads CAWRRINSPGETQYF. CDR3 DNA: TGTGCCTGGAGACGAATTAACTCCCCGGGGGAGACCCAGTACTTC. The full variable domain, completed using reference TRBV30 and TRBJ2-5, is SQTIHQWPATLVQPVGSPLSLECTVEGTSNPNLYWYRQAAGRGLQLLFYSVGIGQISSEVPQNLSASRPQDRQFILSSKKLLLSDSGFYLCAWRRINSPGETQYFGPGTRLLVL.

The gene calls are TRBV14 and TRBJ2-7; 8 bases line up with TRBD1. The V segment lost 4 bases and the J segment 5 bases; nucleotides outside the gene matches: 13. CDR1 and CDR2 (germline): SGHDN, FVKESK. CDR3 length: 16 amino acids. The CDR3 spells CASSPWTGRVYHEQYF. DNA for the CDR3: TGTGCCAGCAGCCCCTGGACAGGGCGGGTTTATCACGAGCAGTACTTC.

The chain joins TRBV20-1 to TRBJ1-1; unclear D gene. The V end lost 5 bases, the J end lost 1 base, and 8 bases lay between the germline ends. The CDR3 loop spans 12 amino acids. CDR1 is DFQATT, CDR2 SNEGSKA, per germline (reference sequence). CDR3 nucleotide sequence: TGCAGTGCTCCGAGGGAGAACACTGAAGCTTTCTTT. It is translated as CSAPRENTEAFF.

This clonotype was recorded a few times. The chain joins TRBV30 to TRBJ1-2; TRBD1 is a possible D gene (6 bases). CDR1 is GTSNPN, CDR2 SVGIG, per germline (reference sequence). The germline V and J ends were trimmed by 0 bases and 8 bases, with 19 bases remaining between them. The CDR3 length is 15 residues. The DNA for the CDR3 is TGTGCCTGGAGTGTACTTTCCGGGACACCAGGCGGCTACACCTTC. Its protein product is CAWSVLSGTPGGYTF.

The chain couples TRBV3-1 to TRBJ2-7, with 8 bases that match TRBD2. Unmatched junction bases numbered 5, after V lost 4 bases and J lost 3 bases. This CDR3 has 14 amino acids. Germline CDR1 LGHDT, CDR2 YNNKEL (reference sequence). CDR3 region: CASSLAGPDYEQYF. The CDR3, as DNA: TGTGCCAGCAGCCTAGCGGGACCTGACTACGAGCAGTACTTC.

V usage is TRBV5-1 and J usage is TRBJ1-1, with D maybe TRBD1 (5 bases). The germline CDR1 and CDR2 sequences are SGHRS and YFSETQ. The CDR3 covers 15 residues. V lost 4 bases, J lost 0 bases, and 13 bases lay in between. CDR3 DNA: TGCGCCAGCAGCCCTGGGGCACAGGTGAACACTGAAGCTTTCTTT. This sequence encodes CASSPGAQVNTEAFF.

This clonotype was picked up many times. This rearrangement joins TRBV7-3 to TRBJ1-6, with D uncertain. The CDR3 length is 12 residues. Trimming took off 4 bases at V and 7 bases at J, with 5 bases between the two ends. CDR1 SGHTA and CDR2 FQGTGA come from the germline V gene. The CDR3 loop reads CASSSGNSPLHF. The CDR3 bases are TGTGCCAGCAGCTCAGGAAATTCACCCCTCCACTTT.

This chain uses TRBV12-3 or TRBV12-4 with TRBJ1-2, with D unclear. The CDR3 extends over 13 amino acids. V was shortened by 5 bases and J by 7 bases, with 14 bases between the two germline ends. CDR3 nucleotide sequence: TGTGCCAGCAGTCGTACAAGGAATACTGGCTACACCTTC. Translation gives CASSRTRNTGYTF.

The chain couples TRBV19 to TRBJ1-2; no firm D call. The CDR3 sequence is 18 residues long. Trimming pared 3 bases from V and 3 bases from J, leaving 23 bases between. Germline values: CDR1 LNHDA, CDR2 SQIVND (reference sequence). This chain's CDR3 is CASSMSFGFGLGDYGYTF. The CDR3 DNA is TGTGCCAGTAGTATGTCTTTTGGGTTCGGACTTGGGGACTATGGCTACACCTTC. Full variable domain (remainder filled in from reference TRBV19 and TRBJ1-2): DGGITQSPKYLFRKEGQNVTLSCEQNLNHDAMYWYRQDPGQGLRLIYYSQIVNDFQKGDIAEGYSVSREKKESFPLTVTSAQKNPTAFYLCASSMSFGFGLGDYGYTFGSGTRLTVV.

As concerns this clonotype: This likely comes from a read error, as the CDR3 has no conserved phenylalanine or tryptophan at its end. This CDR3 reads CASSPDGGEAFS. CDR3 in DNA: TGTGCCAGCAGCCCGGACGGTGGGGAAGCTTTCTCT. V is TRBV6-2 or TRBV6-3 and J is TRBJ1-1; D unresolved. The CDR3 extends over 12 amino acids. CDR1 and CDR2 from the germline V gene are MNHEY and SVGEGT. Deletions cut 6 bases from V and 8 bases from J, with 13 bases between.